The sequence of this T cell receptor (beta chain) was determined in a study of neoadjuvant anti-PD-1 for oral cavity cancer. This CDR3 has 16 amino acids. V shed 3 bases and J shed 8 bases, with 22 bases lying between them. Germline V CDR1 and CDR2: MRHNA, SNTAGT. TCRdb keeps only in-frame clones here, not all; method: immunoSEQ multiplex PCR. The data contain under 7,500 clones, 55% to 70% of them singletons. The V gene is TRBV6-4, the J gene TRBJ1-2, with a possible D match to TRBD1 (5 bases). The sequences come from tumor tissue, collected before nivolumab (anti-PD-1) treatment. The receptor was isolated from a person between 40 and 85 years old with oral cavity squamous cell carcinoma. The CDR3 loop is CASSETFSQGRSGYTF. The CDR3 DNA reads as TGTGCCAGCAGTGAAACCTTCTCGCAGGGTAGGAGCGGCTACACCTTC.